This T cell receptor (beta chain) was found in a study of blood T cell repertoires in COVID-19. Study at large: The United States, Italy and Spain were the sources of the acute and convalescent COVID-19 samples. Nucleic acid was either cDNA or gDNA, and it came from T cells, B-cell-depleted T cells, or PBMCs.

Original processing methods: Reference gene primer amplification gave nucleated cell count estimates. The table came from immunoSEQ multiplex PCR; TCRdb's copy has only in-frame clones and leaves some out. V and J calls and clone size are those listed in that table; D and trimming were worked out from the DNA. The table has 43,000 or so clones, roughly 86% seen once; the top ten hold 16%. This CDR3 region has 14 residues. Germline lookup yields CDR1 LGHDT and CDR2 YNNKEL (reference sequence). J was trimmed by 3 bases and V by 6 bases; bases with no gene match: 7. This clonotype was sampled from a man aged 60 to 69 with active or convalescent COVID-19. Input material: peripheral blood. This sequence joins TRBV3-1 (or the pseudogene TRBV3-2) and TRBJ1-2; 7 bases are a match to TRBD1. The CDR3 loop is CASSPGQAYYGYTF. The CDR3 bases are TGTGCCAGCAGTCCCGGACAGGCGTACTATGGCTACACCTTC.